This TCR beta chain emerged from a study of blood T cells in healthy people across ages. The study's findings and limits: Estimates drawn from one million T cells were deemed to understate diversity.

Alongside a J-beta primer mix, a sample-barcoded 5' primer served in a second PCR lasting roughly 6 to 12 cycles. Unique molecular identifiers of 12 random nucleotides labeled each cDNA. TCRdb re-called the 5' RACE reads with MiXCR, one entry per CDR3 protein. The sample contains hundreds of thousands of distinct CDR3 sequences, roughly 58% of which appear only once. With regard to this clonotype: Its matching antigen is unknown.

Each donor was a healthy Caucasian individual from Russia, aged roughly 6 to 100. Total RNA, at least 5 micrograms per sample, came from PBMCs. Trimming cost V 6 bases and J 10 bases, with 19 bases left between them. The CDR3 length is 15 residues. The germline V gene encodes CDR1 MNHEY and CDR2 SMNVEV (reference sequence). Sequences were obtained from blood. The sequence was obtained from a man between 60 and 70 years old in good health. The chain carries TRBV27 and TRBJ1-6, with a weak D call TRBD1 (5 bases). CDR3 region: CASRPGGTLGSPLHF. The CDR3 region has the DNA TGTGCCAGCAGGCCCGGCGGGACCCTAGGGTCACCCCTCCACTTT.